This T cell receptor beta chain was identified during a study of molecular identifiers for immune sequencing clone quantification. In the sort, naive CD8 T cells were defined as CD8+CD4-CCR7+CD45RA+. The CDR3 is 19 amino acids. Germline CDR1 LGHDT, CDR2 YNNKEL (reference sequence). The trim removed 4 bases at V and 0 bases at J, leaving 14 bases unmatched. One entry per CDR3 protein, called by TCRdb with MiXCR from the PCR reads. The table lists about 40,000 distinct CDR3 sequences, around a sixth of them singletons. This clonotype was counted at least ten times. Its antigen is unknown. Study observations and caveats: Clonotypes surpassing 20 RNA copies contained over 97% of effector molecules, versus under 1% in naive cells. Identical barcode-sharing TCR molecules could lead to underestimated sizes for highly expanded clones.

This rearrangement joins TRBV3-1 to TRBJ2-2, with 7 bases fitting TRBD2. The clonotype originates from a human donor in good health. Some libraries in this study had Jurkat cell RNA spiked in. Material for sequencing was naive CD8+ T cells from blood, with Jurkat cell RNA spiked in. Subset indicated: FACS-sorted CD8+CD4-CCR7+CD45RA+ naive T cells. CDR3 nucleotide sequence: TGTGCCAGCAGCCTCCTCTCGGCTAGCGGTCAGACGAACACCGGGGAGCTGTTTTTT. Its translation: CASSLLSASGQTNTGELFF.